A selection of T cell receptor beta chains follows, all from one sample in a study of Graves' ophthalmopathy and Graves' hyperthyroidism. TCRdb passed the multiplex PCR reads through MiXCR, listing each CDR3 protein once. The sample comprises about 550,000 distinct CDR3 sequences, roughly 40% of which are singletons, and about 4.6% rests with the top ten. Input material: peripheral blood or thyroid tissue (not recorded which). These receptor sequences come from an adult man with Graves' hyperthyroidism. CDR3s include the opening cysteine and the closing phenylalanine or tryptophan. Fields, in order: V gene, D gene, J gene, clone size, CDR3 protein, CDR3 DNA. The D gene is left open where the match is weak. Clone size is given for some rows only: seen once, a few or many times, or a class if the clone is expanded.

v_call: TRBV20-1; d_call: TRBD2; j_call: TRBJ2-5; clone_size: .; cdr3_aa: CRAGFQETQYF; cdr3_nt: TGCAGAGCGGGATTCCAAGAGACCCAGTACTTC
v_call: TRBV19; d_call: TRBD1; j_call: TRBJ1-1; clone_size: many; cdr3_aa: CASSIDTQTGAAFF; cdr3_nt: TGTGCCAGTAGTATAGATACCCAGACAGGGGCCGCTTTCTTT
v_call: TRBV9; d_call: .; j_call: TRBJ2-7; clone_size: .; cdr3_aa: CASSGEGEPYEQYF; cdr3_nt: TGTGCCAGCAGCGGAGAGGGGGAGCCGTACGAGCAGTACTTC
v_call: TRBV12-5; d_call: .; j_call: TRBJ2-7; clone_size: few; cdr3_aa: CASGLEENYEQYF; cdr3_nt: TGTGCTAGTGGTTTGGAAGAAAACTACGAGCAGTACTTC
v_call: TRBV6-1; d_call: .; j_call: TRBJ1-6; clone_size: .; cdr3_aa: CASRLVGQNSPLHF; cdr3_nt: TGTGCCAGCAGGCTGGTAGGGCAAAATTCACCCCTCCACTTT
v_call: TRBV24-1; d_call: .; j_call: TRBJ1-1; clone_size: .; cdr3_aa: CATSDPGHKAFF; cdr3_nt: TGTGCCACCAGTGATCCGGGACACAAAGCTTTCTTT
v_call: TRBV27; d_call: .; j_call: TRBJ2-7; clone_size: few; cdr3_aa: CASSPPGAWSYEQYF; cdr3_nt: TGTGCCAGCAGCCCTCCGGGGGCTTGGTCCTACGAGCAGTACTTC
v_call: TRBV20-1; d_call: .; j_call: TRBJ2-7; clone_size: once; cdr3_aa: CSARPAASYEQYF; cdr3_nt: TGCAGTGCTAGACCCGCAGCATCCTACGAGCAGTACTTC
v_call: TRBV2; d_call: TRBD1; j_call: TRBJ1-2; clone_size: .; cdr3_aa: CASSSETGHYGYTF; cdr3_nt: TGTGCCAGCTCATCGGAGACAGGGCACTATGGCTACACCTTC
v_call: TRBV20-1; d_call: TRBD1; j_call: TRBJ2-7; clone_size: many; cdr3_aa: CSARGRQGVSAYEQYF; cdr3_nt: TGCAGTGCTAGAGGTAGACAGGGGGTTTCAGCCTACGAGCAGTACTTC
v_call: TRBV7-9; d_call: .; j_call: TRBJ2-5; clone_size: many; cdr3_aa: CASSLHLDF; cdr3_nt: TGTGCCAGCAGCTTACACCTGGACTTC
v_call: TRBV7-2; d_call: .; j_call: TRBJ2-1; clone_size: few; cdr3_aa: CASSLLDYEQFF; cdr3_nt: TGTGCCAGCAGCTTATTAGACTATGAGCAGTTCTTC
v_call: TRBV5-4; d_call: TRBD1; j_call: TRBJ2-7; clone_size: .; cdr3_aa: CASSLWVAGTASYEQYF; cdr3_nt: TGTGCCAGCAGCCTGTGGGTGGCCGGGACAGCCTCCTACGAGCAGTACTTC
v_call: TRBV6-1; d_call: TRBD1; j_call: TRBJ2-5; clone_size: many; cdr3_aa: CASSVGQGGETQYF; cdr3_nt: TGTGCCAGCAGTGTTGGACAGGGCGGTGAGACCCAGTACTTC
v_call: TRBV12-3/TRBV12-4; d_call: .; j_call: TRBJ1-1; clone_size: .; cdr3_aa: CASSLRVVGEAFF; cdr3_nt: TGTGCCAGCAGTCTCAGGGTCGTGGGTGAAGCTTTCTTT
v_call: TRBV12-3/TRBV12-4; d_call: TRBD1; j_call: TRBJ2-5; clone_size: .; cdr3_aa: CASSVRDRANTQYF; cdr3_nt: TGTGCCAGCAGTGTGAGGGACAGGGCAAATACGCAGTACTTC
v_call: TRBV29-1; d_call: .; j_call: TRBJ2-5; clone_size: many; cdr3_aa: CSVEMRLGETQYF; cdr3_nt: TGCAGCGTTGAAATGCGACTTGGGGAGACCCAGTACTTC
v_call: TRBV12-3/TRBV12-4; d_call: .; j_call: TRBJ1-1; clone_size: .; cdr3_aa: CASSRGYSNTEAFF; cdr3_nt: TGTGCCAGCAGTCGGGGTTATTCGAACACTGAAGCTTTCTTT
v_call: TRBV2; d_call: .; j_call: TRBJ2-7; clone_size: .; cdr3_aa: CASTYETYEQYF; cdr3_nt: TGTGCCAGTACATACGAAACCTACGAGCAGTACTTC
v_call: TRBV15; d_call: .; j_call: TRBJ2-1; clone_size: .; cdr3_aa: CATSREMTEQFF; cdr3_nt: TGTGCCACCAGCAGAGAGATGACTGAGCAGTTCTTC
v_call: TRBV24-1; d_call: .; j_call: TRBJ2-3; clone_size: few; cdr3_aa: CATSEEFGQSTDTQYF; cdr3_nt: TGTGCCACCAGTGAGGAGTTCGGTCAAAGCACAGATACGCAGTATTTT
v_call: TRBV7-2; d_call: TRBD2; j_call: TRBJ2-7; clone_size: many; cdr3_aa: CASSTGLAEYEQYF; cdr3_nt: TGTGCCAGCAGTACGGGTCTAGCGGAATACGAGCAGTACTTC
v_call: TRBV10-3; d_call: TRBD1; j_call: TRBJ2-7; clone_size: .; cdr3_aa: CAIRGDRSEQYF; cdr3_nt: TGTGCCATCAGAGGGGACAGGAGCGAGCAGTACTTC
v_call: TRBV7-6; d_call: .; j_call: TRBJ2-7; clone_size: .; cdr3_aa: CASSSGPGRGQEQYF; cdr3_nt: TGTGCCAGCAGCTCCGGACCGGGACGGGGTCAAGAGCAGTACTTC
v_call: TRBV29-1; d_call: TRBD1; j_call: TRBJ1-1; clone_size: many; cdr3_aa: CSAATGGGTEAFF; cdr3_nt: TGCAGCGCTGCGACAGGGGGTGGGACTGAAGCTTTCTTT
v_call: TRBV2; d_call: .; j_call: TRBJ1-5; clone_size: .; cdr3_aa: CASSETAGNQPQHF; cdr3_nt: TGTGCCAGCAGTGAGACCGCGGGCAATCAGCCCCAGCATTTT
v_call: TRBV24-1; d_call: TRBD1; j_call: TRBJ1-5; clone_size: .; cdr3_aa: CASSFSGQFNQPQHF; cdr3_nt: TGTGCCAGCAGTTTCTCGGGACAGTTCAATCAGCCCCAGCATTTT
v_call: TRBV2; d_call: .; j_call: TRBJ2-7; clone_size: .; cdr3_aa: CASSWDTSSYEQYF; cdr3_nt: TGTGCCAGCAGCTGGGACACCTCCTCCTACGAGCAGTACTTC
v_call: TRBV7-9; d_call: TRBD1; j_call: TRBJ1-2; clone_size: .; cdr3_aa: CASSFGQGASYGYTF; cdr3_nt: TGTGCCAGCAGCTTTGGACAGGGGGCTAGCTATGGCTACACCTTC
v_call: TRBV29-1; d_call: .; j_call: TRBJ1-1; clone_size: many; cdr3_aa: CSVLQGRGFSEAFF; cdr3_nt: TGCAGCGTCCTACAGGGTAGGGGCTTCTCTGAAGCTTTCTTT
v_call: TRBV6-1; d_call: .; j_call: TRBJ2-7; clone_size: many; cdr3_aa: CASSSVRGTEPYEQYF; cdr3_nt: .
v_call: TRBV12-3/TRBV12-4; d_call: .; j_call: TRBJ1-2; clone_size: many; cdr3_aa: CASSSNQGFYGYTF; cdr3_nt: TGTGCCAGCAGTAGTAACCAGGGATTCTATGGCTACACCTTC
v_call: TRBV24-1; d_call: .; j_call: TRBJ1-5; clone_size: many; cdr3_aa: CATSGGSGWNQPQHF; cdr3_nt: TGTGCCACCAGCGGGGGGTCGGGGTGGAATCAGCCCCAGCATTTT
v_call: TRBV7-2; d_call: TRBD2; j_call: TRBJ2-7; clone_size: few; cdr3_aa: CASSQFSGSIYEQYF; cdr3_nt: TGCGCCAGCAGCCAGTTTAGCGGGAGTATCTACGAGCAGTACTTC
v_call: TRBV12-3/TRBV12-4; d_call: TRBD2; j_call: TRBJ2-7; clone_size: many; cdr3_aa: CASSRTSGNYEQYF; cdr3_nt: TGTGCCAGCAGTCGGACTAGCGGGAACTACGAGCAGTACTTC
v_call: TRBV9; d_call: .; j_call: TRBJ1-1; clone_size: .; cdr3_aa: CASSVSSRFREMNTEAFF; cdr3_nt: TGTGCCAGCAGCGTAAGTAGTAGGTTTAGGGAGATGAACACTGAAGCTTTCTTT
v_call: TRBV29-1; d_call: .; j_call: TRBJ1-1; clone_size: .; cdr3_aa: CLGTGAEAFF; cdr3_nt: TGCTTAGGGACGGGTGCTGAAGCTTTCTTT
v_call: TRBV29-1; d_call: TRBD1; j_call: TRBJ1-5; clone_size: .; cdr3_aa: CSVDLGQGDNQPQHF; cdr3_nt: TGCAGCGTTGATTTAGGGCAGGGGGACAATCAGCCCCAGCATTTT
v_call: TRBV7-9; d_call: TRBD1; j_call: TRBJ2-3; clone_size: once; cdr3_aa: CASSAYRGVTDTQYF; cdr3_nt: TGTGCCAGCAGCGCGTACAGGGGTGTTACAGATACGCAGTATTTT
v_call: TRBV20-1; d_call: .; j_call: TRBJ2-5; clone_size: .; cdr3_aa: CSAGALGPSTQYF; cdr3_nt: TGCAGTGCTGGAGCGCTCGGGCCTTCTACCCAGTACTTC
v_call: TRBV5-4; d_call: .; j_call: TRBJ1-3; clone_size: many; cdr3_aa: CASSLGSSSSGNTIYF; cdr3_nt: TGTGCCAGCAGCTTGGGGTCCTCCTCCTCTGGAAACACCATATATTTT
v_call: TRBV2; d_call: .; j_call: TRBJ2-1; clone_size: few; cdr3_aa: CASRQGAGEQFF; cdr3_nt: TGTGCCAGCAGACAAGGAGCGGGCGAGCAGTTCTTC